The 27 T cell receptor beta chains given below trace back to one sample, sequenced in a study of blood T cell repertoires in COVID-19. Sequencing used immunoSEQ multiplex PCR; TCRdb keeps in-frame clones, though not all of them. The sample lists a few hundred thousand clones; 82% were seen once. Material for sequencing was peripheral blood. The source of these receptors is a woman at least 80 years old with COVID-19, enrolled during active disease.

This clone was detected once. J is TRBJ2-7 and V is TRBV11-2; 8 nucleotides agree with TRBD1. This CDR3 spans 14 amino acids. The germline gives CDR1 SGHAT, CDR2 FQNNGV. Trimming took 4 bases from V and 2 from J; bases not matched to a gene: 4. CDR3 nucleotides: TGTGCCAGCAGCTATGACAGGGGCACCTACGAGCAGTACTTC. This sequence encodes CASSYDRGTYEQYF.

The rearrangement links TRBV5-1 to TRBJ2-5, with 8 bases identical to TRBD1. This CDR3 has 15 amino acids. Germline V CDR1 and CDR2: SGHRS, YFSETQ. The junction had 11 bases not matched to a gene; V was cut back by 4 bases and J by 6 bases. The CDR3 here is CASSPDSGGGKTQYF. CDR3 DNA sequence: TGCGCCAGCAGCCCAGATTCAGGGGGCGGGAAGACCCAGTACTTC.

There are a few counts of this clone. The V call is TRBV5-1, the J call TRBJ1-4, with a possible D match to TRBD1 (6 bases). CDR1 and CDR2 from the germline V gene are SGHRS and YFSETQ. Trimming cost V 4 bases and J 7 bases, with 8 bases left between them. The CDR3 has 12 residues. The CDR3 nucleotides are TGCGCCAGCAGCGCACAGGGTGAAAAACTGTTTTTT. This translates into CASSAQGEKLFF.

This CDR3 reads CASKGAMGTEAFF. CDR3 nucleotide sequence: TGTGCCAGCAAGGGGGCCATGGGCACTGAAGCTTTCTTT. The chain carries TRBV28 and TRBJ1-1, with 7 bases lining up with TRBD1. The CDR3 is 13 amino acids. V shed 7 bases, J shed 4 bases, and the junction held 6 bases outside the gene matches. The V gene's germline CDR1 is MDHEN and CDR2 SYDVKM.

The chain carries TRBV30 and TRBJ2-5; 8 nucleotides align to TRBD1. V was clipped by 1 base and J by 1 base; unmatched bases: 5. Looked up from germline, CDR1 is GTSNPN and CDR2 is SVGIG (reference sequence). The CDR3 sequence is 15 residues long. In nucleotides, the CDR3 is TGTGCCTGGAGTGGGACAGGGATACCCCAAGAGACCCAGTACTTC. Protein product: CAWSGTGIPQETQYF.

The chain employs TRBV6-2 or TRBV6-3 and TRBJ2-1, with TRBD2 matching 8 bases. CDR1 is MNHEY, CDR2 SVGEGT, per germline. This CDR3 comprises 16 residues. Trimming took 2 bases from V and 5 from J; bases not matched to a gene: 8. CDR3: CASSYPTGTRDNEQFF. The CDR3 bases are TGTGCCAGCAGTTACCCAACCGGGACTAGAGACAATGAGCAGTTCTTC.

This sequence joins TRBV3-1 (or the pseudogene TRBV3-2) and TRBJ2-1, with D possibly matching TRBD2 (7 bases). Trimming removed 4 bases at V and 4 bases at J, with 20 bases between. The CDR3 extends over 17 amino acids. Germline-derived CDR1 and CDR2 are LGHDT and YNNKEL (reference sequence). CDR3 sequence: CASSLRRGAHLYNEQFF. The CDR3 nucleotides read TGTGCCAGCAGCCTGAGACGGGGGGCCCACCTGTACAATGAGCAGTTCTTC.

This chain connects TRBV4-1 to TRBJ1-2; the D gene is possibly TRBD1 (5 bases). Trimming took 0 bases from V and 3 from J, leaving 17 bases between them. The CDR3 has 17 residues. Germline loops: CDR1 MGHRA, CDR2 YSYEKL. The CDR3 bases are TGCGCCAGCAGCCAAGATTGGAGGAGGGGCTTGGACTATGGCTACACCTTC. It yields the protein CASSQDWRRGLDYGYTF.

The V gene is TRBV6-6, the J gene TRBJ2-3, with 8 bases aligning to TRBD2. In germline, CDR1 is MNHNY, CDR2 SVGAGI (reference sequence). Losses at the gene ends were 7 bases for V and 2 bases for J; bases not matched to a gene: 8. CDR3 size: 15 residues. In nucleotides, the CDR3 is TGTGCCAGCAATGGCTGGACTAGCAACACAGATACGCAGTATTTT. Amino acids: CASNGWTSNTDTQYF.

This clone was seen just once. The rearrangement uses TRBV9 and TRBJ2-3, with D possibly being TRBD2 (7 bases). Between the trimmed V and J ends, which lost 9 bases and 3 bases, there was a span of 17 bases. CDR1 and CDR2 from the germline V gene are SGDLS and YYNGEE. There are 14 residues in the CDR3. CDR3 in amino acids: CATSRGLGTDTQYF. Written as DNA, the CDR3 is TGTGCCACCTCGCGGGGGCTCGGGACAGATACGCAGTATTTT.

The chain recombines TRBV3-1 (or the pseudogene TRBV3-2) with TRBJ2-3, with 7 bases identical to TRBD1. This CDR3 is 16 amino acids long. V lost 5 bases, J lost 2 bases, and 10 bases stayed unmatched. Germline assignment: CDR1 LGHDT and CDR2 YNNKEL (reference sequence). This chain's CDR3 is CASSLLGQLSTDTQYF. The CDR3 DNA sequence: TGTGCCAGCAGCTTATTGGGACAGCTGTCCACAGATACGCAGTATTTT.

The chain links TRBV11-2 to TRBJ1-4; 12 positions match TRBD1. The junction had 9 bases not matched to a gene; V was cut back by 5 bases and J by 5 bases. The CDR3 sequence is 17 residues long. In germline, CDR1 is SGHAT, CDR2 FQNNGV. CDR3 in DNA: TGTGCCAGCAGCCTAGGGACAGGGGGCAAGAGGAATGAAAAACTGTTTTTT. This encodes CASSLGTGGKRNEKLFF.

This chain uses TRBV6-2 or TRBV6-3 with TRBJ1-2; D not resolved. The CDR3 runs 15 residues. V dropped 3 bases and J dropped 0 bases, with 11 bases sitting between them. From germline, CDR1 is MNHEY and CDR2 SVGEGT. CDR3 DNA: TGTGCCAGCAGTTATCCATCTCAGGCTAACTATGGCTACACCTTC. This translates into CASSYPSQANYGYTF.

The genes are TRBV5-4 and TRBJ1-2; D is unresolved. CDR1 and CDR2 from the germline V gene are SGHNT and YYREEE (reference sequence). The CDR3 is 14 residues long. Trimming removed 4 bases from V and 4 bases from J, with 14 bases in between. The CDR3 nucleotides are TGTGCCAGCAGCCTGGAAGGGAGAACCTATGGCTACACCTTC. Amino acid sequence: CASSLEGRTYGYTF.

The chain carries TRBV5-6 and TRBJ1-2, with 7 bases identical to TRBD1. The CDR3 sequence is 14 residues long. V gave up 6 bases and J gave up 5 bases; unmatched junction bases: 10. Germline CDR1 SGHDT, CDR2 YYEEEE. The CDR3 sequence: CASNEGGWGYGYTF. The CDR3 DNA follows: TGTGCCAGCAACGAAGGGGGCTGGGGGTATGGCTACACCTTC. The entire variable domain, with the rest obtained from reference TRBV5-6 and TRBJ1-2, is as follows: DAGVTQSPTHLIKTRGQQVTLRCSPKSGHDTVSWYQQALGQGPQFIFQYYEEEERQRGNFPDRFSGHQFPNYSSELNVNALLLGDSALYLCASNEGGWGYGYTFGSGTRLTVV.

This chain joins TRBV24-1 and TRBJ1-5; 7 nucleotides line up with TRBD1. The CDR3 has 17 amino acids. Germline assignment: CDR1 KGHDR and CDR2 SFDVKD. V gave up 3 bases and J gave up 0 bases; unmatched junction bases: 7. The CDR3 is CATSDGGRGHSNQPQHF. The CDR3 nucleotides are TGTGCCACCAGTGATGGGGGTAGGGGGCATAGCAATCAGCCCCAGCATTTT.

CDR3 bases: TGTGCCTGGAGTAGCGGGGGGCCCAGAACCCAGTACTTC. Protein product: CAWSSGGPRTQYF. The chain combines TRBV30 with TRBJ2-5, with 9 bases lining up with TRBD2. The V segment lost 2 bases and the J segment 8 bases; nucleotides outside the gene matches: 6. This CDR3 is 13 amino acids long. CDR1 and CDR2 from the germline V gene are GTSNPN and SVGIG (reference sequence).

The chain is built from TRBV4-1 and TRBJ1-5; 7 positions match TRBD1. Germline values: CDR1 MGHRA, CDR2 YSYEKL. The CDR3 runs to 20 residues. V was clipped by 0 bases and J by 0 bases; unmatched bases: 14. CDR3 amino acids: CASSQDTLRRDRFSNQPQHF. CDR3 sequence (DNA): TGCGCCAGCAGCCAAGATACCTTGCGCCGGGACAGATTTAGCAATCAGCCCCAGCATTTT.

This clone was recorded once. The gene calls are TRBV5-1 and TRBJ1-1; TRBD1 might be the D (6 bases). This CDR3 is 15 amino acids long. The V end lost 4 bases, the J end lost 0 bases, and 13 bases lay between the germline ends. Germline-derived CDR1 and CDR2 are SGHRS and YFSETQ. Here the CDR3 DNA reads TGCGCCAGCAGCAAACAGGGACCGATGAACACTGAAGCTTTCTTT. It yields the protein CASSKQGPMNTEAFF.

In its sample, this clone was seen a few times. This chain connects TRBV20-1 to TRBJ1-1; D not resolved. The CDR3 contains 11 residues. Germline V gene data show CDR1 as DFQATT and CDR2 as SNEGSKA (reference sequence). In DNA, the CDR3 is TGCAGCCCTAAACGGGGCACTGAAGCTTTCTTT. Translating it yields CSPKRGTEAFF.

The rearrangement uses TRBV19 and TRBJ1-5; 7 bases are a match to TRBD1. The length of the CDR3 is 15 residues. V shed 3 bases, J shed 4 bases, and the junction held 6 bases outside the gene matches. From germline, CDR1 is LNHDA and CDR2 SQIVND (reference sequence). CDR3: CASSIGRGLNQPQHF. CDR3 coding DNA: TGTGCCAGTAGTATTGGCAGGGGGTTAAATCAGCCCCAGCATTTT. The entire variable domain, with the rest obtained from reference TRBV19 and TRBJ1-5, is as follows: DGGITQSPKYLFRKEGQNVTLSCEQNLNHDAMYWYRQDPGQGLRLIYYSQIVNDFQKGDIAEGYSVSREKKESFPLTVTSAQKNPTAFYLCASSIGRGLNQPQHFGDGTRLSIL.

The chain has TRBV2 and TRBJ2-2; perhaps TRBD1 as D (6 bases). In germline, CDR1 is SNHLY, CDR2 FYNNEI. Trimming stripped 6 bases from V and 2 bases from J, with 7 bases between. The CDR3 is 13 amino acids. The CDR3 sequence is CASRTGNTGELFF. Written as DNA, the CDR3 is TGTGCCAGCAGGACAGGTAACACCGGGGAGCTGTTTTTT.

J is TRBJ2-7 and V is TRBV7-9, with D perhaps TRBD1 (5 bases). Germline V gene lookup returns CDR1 SEHNR and CDR2 FQNEAQ (reference sequence). The CDR3 is 14 amino acids. The ends were cut back, 3 bases at V and 3 bases at J, with 12 bases in the middle. The DNA for the CDR3 is TGTGCCAGCAGCTTCAGGGCGCAGGACTACGAGCAGTACTTC. Its protein product is CASSFRAQDYEQYF.

The chain is built from TRBV5-4 and TRBJ2-3, with 12 bases fitting TRBD2. The germline gives CDR1 SGHNT, CDR2 YYREEE (reference sequence). The length of the CDR3 is 15 residues. Losses at the gene ends were 6 bases for V and 8 bases for J; bases not matched to a gene: 10. CDR3 protein: CASTQRLAGVATQYF. The CDR3 region has the DNA TGTGCCAGCACCCAAAGACTAGCGGGGGTGGCTACGCAGTATTTT.

V is TRBV18 and J is TRBJ1-1; 9 positions match TRBD1. The CDR3 has 14 amino acids. Germline lookup yields CDR1 KGHSH and CDR2 LQKENI. V shed 5 bases, J shed 5 bases, and the junction held 6 bases outside the gene matches. In DNA, the CDR3 is TGTGCCAGCTCAGTACAGGACAGGGGAACTGAAGCTTTCTTT. Protein: CASSVQDRGTEAFF. Filled out from reference TRBV18 and TRBJ1-1, the complete variable domain reads NAGVMQNPRHLVRRRGQEARLRCSPMKGHSHVYWYRQLPEEGLKFMVYLQKENIIDESGMPKERFSAEFPKEGPSILRIQQVVRGDSAAYFCASSVQDRGTEAFFGQGTRLTVV.

The gene calls are TRBV6-5 and TRBJ1-2; 9 positions agree with TRBD1. CDR1 is MNHEY, CDR2 SVGAGI, per germline. The CDR3 has 15 amino acids. The J segment lost 2 bases and the V segment lost 0 bases, leaving 1 base of the junction unmatched. CDR3 DNA sequence: TGTGCCAGCAGTTACTCGGGACAGGGCAACTATGGCTACACCTTC. It is translated as CASSYSGQGNYGYTF.

The chain joins TRBV18 to TRBJ1-1; 9 positions match TRBD1. Germline CDR1 reads KGHSH; CDR2 reads LQKENI. V shed 3 bases, J shed 4 bases, and the junction held 3 bases outside the gene matches. This CDR3 region has 14 residues. CDR3 sequence (DNA): TGTGCCAGCTCACCCGACAGGGGGGCCACTGAAGCTTTCTTT. Translating it yields CASSPDRGATEAFF. Full variable domain (missing parts from reference TRBV18 and TRBJ1-1): NAGVMQNPRHLVRRRGQEARLRCSPMKGHSHVYWYRQLPEEGLKFMVYLQKENIIDESGMPKERFSAEFPKEGPSILRIQQVVRGDSAAYFCASSPDRGATEAFFGQGTRLTVV.